This T cell receptor (beta chain) appears in the sequencing data of a study of sequential checkpoint blockade in melanoma. Study-wide background: After both sequences, patients received maintenance nivolumab.

Treatment described: randomized to nivolumab then ipilimumab (arm A) or the reverse (arm B). Trimming took 0 bases from V and 0 from J; bases not matched to a gene: 6. The germline gives CDR1 SGHRS, CDR2 YFSETQ. The CDR3 covers 16 residues. Using immunoSEQ multiplex PCR, the repertoire was profiled, and TCRdb retains in-frame clones only, with some absent. This sample has about 27,000 clones; 70% to 80% occur once, and the top ten carry roughly 14%. The chain is built from TRBV5-1 and TRBJ2-7, with TRBD1 identical over 7 bases. Sequenced material: CD8+ T cells sorted from blood (inferred from file names), taken from a patient given nivolumab and ipilimumab in sequence. This TCR was recovered from a human donor with melanoma. The CDR3 sequence: CASSLAQGLSSYEQYF. DNA of the CDR3: TGCGCCAGCAGCTTGGCACAGGGGCTCAGCTCCTACGAGCAGTACTTC.